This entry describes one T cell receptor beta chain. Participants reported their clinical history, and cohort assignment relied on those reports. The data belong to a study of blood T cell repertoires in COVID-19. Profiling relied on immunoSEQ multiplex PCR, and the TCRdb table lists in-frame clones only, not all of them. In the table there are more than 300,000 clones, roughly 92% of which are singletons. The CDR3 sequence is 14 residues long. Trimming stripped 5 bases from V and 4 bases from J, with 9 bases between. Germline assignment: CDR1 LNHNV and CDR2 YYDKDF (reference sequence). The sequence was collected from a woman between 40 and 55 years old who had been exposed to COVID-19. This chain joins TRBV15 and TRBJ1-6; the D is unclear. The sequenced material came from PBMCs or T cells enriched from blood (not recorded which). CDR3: CATSSPSYNSPLHF. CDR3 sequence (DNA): TGTGCCACCAGCTCCCCATCATATAATTCACCCCTCCACTTT. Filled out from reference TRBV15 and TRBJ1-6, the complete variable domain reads DAMVIQNPRYQVTQFGKPVTLSCSQTLNHNVMYWYQQKSSQAPKLLFHYYDKDFNNEADTPDNFQSRRPNTSFCFLDIRSPGLGDTAMYLCATSSPSYNSPLHFGNGTRLTVT.